These T cell receptor beta chains were read from a single sample in a study of blood T cell repertoires in COVID-19. Assay used: immunoSEQ multiplex PCR; TCRdb lists only in-frame clones, some missing. The sample consists of about 270,000 clones, 88% of them appearing once. Sequencing was performed on PBMCs or T cells enriched from blood (not recorded which). Receptor source: a woman in her sixties in a cohort exposed to, infected with or recovered from COVID-19 (not recorded which). CDR3s leave out the opening cysteine and the closing phenylalanine or tryptophan.

>TRBJ1-1|TRBV15
ATSRAQVPPAF
>TRBJ2-1|TRBV19
ASSTSRTGPNEQF
>TRBJ2-2|TRBV5-4
ASSLGGQVTGELF
>TRBJ1-4|TRBV19
ASSNPPTGGIGEKLF
>TRBJ2-1|TRBV2
ASRGDGGTSGRNEQF
>TRBJ1-2|TRBV7-9
ASSSQGARIGYGYT
>TRBJ2-7|TRBV28
ASRPWTGLTYEQY
>TRBJ2-1|TRBV1
TSSQVPGEGEQF
>TRBJ2-7|TRBV7-9
ASSTGLVYEQY
>TRBJ1-5|TRBV28
ATMTSGGAGQPQH
>TRBJ1-3|TRBV4-3
ASSQDWRSGNTIY
>TRBJ2-7|TRBV30
AWRQDPNEQY
>TRBJ1-1|TRBV27
ASSDARVGRRTEAF
>TRBJ1-4|TRBV5-6
ASSLTGVVEKLF
>TRBJ1-4|TRBV9
ASSSGQGNIEKLF
>TRBJ2-7|TRBV5-1
ASSLDISGSEQY
>TRBJ2-3|TRBV24-1
ATSDTGQDNTDTQY
>TRBJ1-1|TRBV14
ASSQDRNTEAF
>TRBJ1-1|TRBV7-6
ASSRTGALNTEAF
>TRBJ1-5|TRBV19
ASHGPGTGGNQPQH
>TRBJ2-5|TRBV28
ASSYPGTLGVETQY
>TRBJ2-5|TRBV3-1/TRBV3-2
ASSGGVGPSETQY
>TRBJ2-1|TRBV7-9
ASATSGTNEQF
>TRBJ2-7|TRBV7-6
ASSAGDRGYEQY
>TRBJ1-2|TRBV3-1/TRBV3-2
ASSTGAEANYGYT
>TRBJ2-3|TRBV7-9
ASSYGTSGRRTDTQY
>TRBJ2-1|TRBV9
ASSAQSGTDYNEQF
>TRBJ1-3|TRBV7-3
ASSSGGNTIY
>TRBJ2-1|TRBV24-1
ATSDPTSSHNEQF